These 16 T cell receptor beta chains were all obtained from the same sample, sequenced in a study of T cells after yellow fever vaccination. TCRdb re-derived calls from the 5' RACE reads in MiXCR, one entry per CDR3 protein. This table holds about 170,000 distinct CDR3 sequences, approximately 9.9% found once. This sample comprised CD8+ T cells sorted from PBMCs, obtained 15 days after the yellow fever booster vaccination. The origin of the receptors is a young man who received the YFV17D yellow fever vaccine.

This clonotype was detected ten times or more. The chain joins TRBV7-8 to TRBJ2-5, with a weak D call TRBD1 (6 bases). The CDR3 consists of 13 residues. Germline-derived CDR1 and CDR2 are SGHVS and FQNEAQ. V dropped 1 base and J dropped 3 bases, with 6 bases sitting between them. This CDR3 reads CASSLEGEETQYF. DNA of the CDR3: TGTGCCAGCAGCTTAGAGGGGGAAGAGACCCAGTACTTC.

The J gene is TRBJ1-1, the V gene TRBV6-2 or TRBV6-3; no definite D call. V lost 4 bases to trimming and J lost 5 bases, with 8 bases between them. The length of the CDR3 is 12 residues. Germline V lookup: CDR1 MNHEY, CDR2 SVGEGT. The CDR3 nucleotides read TGTGCCAGCAGTTTAGGACGGACTGAAGCTTTCTTT. Translated: CASSLGRTEAFF.

This chain uses TRBV7-9 with TRBJ1-1, with unresolved D. Germline V gene sequence: CDR1 SEHNR, CDR2 FQNEAQ (reference sequence). The CDR3 extends over 15 amino acids. Trimming stripped 1 base from V and 2 bases from J, with 11 bases between. The CDR3 is CASSLVLAVNTEAFF. DNA of the CDR3: TGTGCCAGCAGCTTAGTTCTTGCAGTCAACACTGAAGCTTTCTTT. The whole variable domain, remainder taken from reference TRBV7-9 and TRBJ1-1, is DTGVSQNPRHKITKRGQNVTFRCDPISEHNRLYWYRQTLGQGPEFLTYFQNEAQLEKSRLLSDRFSAERPKGSFSTLEIQRTEQGDSAMYLCASSLVLAVNTEAFFGQGTRLTVV.

The chain couples TRBV7-6 to TRBJ1-3; TRBD1 aligns across 7 bases. CDR1 is SGHVS and CDR2 is FNYEAQ in the germline V gene. This CDR3 comprises 18 residues. J was trimmed by 0 bases and V by 5 bases; bases with no gene match: 13. The DNA for the CDR3 is TGTGCCAGCAGCCCCCGACCGGGACAGTCTTTCTCTGGAAACACCATATATTTT. This sequence encodes CASSPRPGQSFSGNTIYF.

The chain is built from TRBV30 and TRBJ2-3; TRBD1 aligns across 7 bases. V dropped 5 bases and J dropped 3; count of bases not matched to a gene: 5. Germline loops: CDR1 GTSNPN, CDR2 SVGIG (reference sequence). The CDR3 runs 13 residues. CDR3: CAWDRVGTDTQYF. Written as DNA, the CDR3 is TGTGCCTGGGACAGGGTGGGTACAGATACGCAGTATTTT. The complete variable domain, with remaining parts taken from reference TRBV30 and TRBJ2-3, reads SQTIHQWPATLVQPVGSPLSLECTVEGTSNPNLYWYRQAAGRGLQLLFYSVGIGQISSEVPQNLSASRPQDRQFILSSKKLLLSDSGFYLCAWDRVGTDTQYFGPGTRLTVL.

This clonotype showed up many times. The chain is built from TRBV5-1 and TRBJ1-6, with D hard to call. With 3 bases removed from V and 1 base from J, the gap between germline ends came to 8 bases. The length of the CDR3 is 15 residues. The germline V gene encodes CDR1 SGHRS and CDR2 YFSETQ. The CDR3 coding sequence is TGCGCCAGCAGCTCTCGGCAGTCCTATAATTCACCCCTCCACTTT. It specifies CASSSRQSYNSPLHF. Full variable domain (missing parts from reference TRBV5-1 and TRBJ1-6): KAGVTQTPRYLIKTRGQQVTLSCSPISGHRSVSWYQQTPGQGLQFLFEYFSETQRNKGNFPGRFSGRQFSNSRSEMNVSTLELGDSALYLCASSSRQSYNSPLHFGNGTRLTVT.

This chain joins TRBV6-2 or TRBV6-3 and TRBJ2-1; D might be TRBD2 (7 bases). V lost 6 bases and J 7 bases, leaving 16 bases between the germline ends. The CDR3 loop spans 14 amino acids. CDR1 and CDR2 (germline): MNHEY, SVGEGT. The DNA of the CDR3 is TGTGCCAGCAGCACCCCCAGGGGAGGGAATGAGCAGTTCTTC. Its translation: CASSTPRGGNEQFF.

The table lists this clonotype with a few counts. The CDR3 nucleotides are TGTGCCAGCAGCCAAGTGGCTGGGGGGCGCGGCACTGAAGCTTTCTTT. Translation: CASSQVAGGRGTEAFF. This chain uses TRBV4-2 with TRBJ1-1; a possible D gene is TRBD1 (6 bases). Trimming cost V 1 base and J 4 bases, with 16 bases left between them. CDR3 size: 16 residues. Germline loops: CDR1 LGHNA, CDR2 YNFKEQ.

The V gene is TRBV12-3 or TRBV12-4, the J gene TRBJ2-3; TRBD1 matches 7 bases. The J segment lost 2 bases and the V segment lost 7 bases, leaving 9 bases of the junction unmatched. CDR3 size: 15 residues. The CDR3 nucleotides read TGTGCCAGCAACACCGGGACAGATTTCACAGATACGCAGTATTTT. Its translation is CASNTGTDFTDTQYF.

Only a few counts were recorded for this clonotype. The rearrangement uses TRBV7-9 and TRBJ2-1; D is perhaps TRBD1 (5 bases). V was trimmed by 2 bases and J by 8 bases, leaving 16 bases between them. The CDR3 sequence is 15 residues long. Per the germline V gene, CDR1 is SEHNR and CDR2 is FQNEAQ (reference sequence). CDR3 sequence: CASSLPPQGNDEQFF. CDR3 in DNA: TGTGCCAGCAGCTTACCTCCCCAGGGAAACGATGAGCAGTTCTTC.

The V call is TRBV5-1, the J call TRBJ2-7; maybe TRBD1 (5 bases). The CDR3 extends over 13 amino acids. V lost 4 bases and J lost 5, with 13 bases in between. Germline V gene data show CDR1 as SGHRS and CDR2 as YFSETQ. CDR3 nucleotides: TGCGCCAGCAGCGTGGACAAGGCCCACGAGCAGTACTTC. Translating gives CASSVDKAHEQYF.

This clonotype was recorded many times. The chain combines TRBV4-3 with TRBJ1-4; no reliable D call. Germline values: CDR1 LGHNA, CDR2 YSLEER. Deletions cut 2 bases from V and 2 bases from J, with 15 bases between. This CDR3 has 17 amino acids. Written as DNA, the CDR3 is TGCGCCAGCAGCCAACACGTGGAGCGGTCTACTAATGAAAAACTGTTTTTT. Translated: CASSQHVERSTNEKLFF.

This clonotype came up once. The chain links TRBV9 to TRBJ1-2; D not certain. Germline V gives CDR1 SGDLS, CDR2 YYNGEE. The CDR3 covers 10 residues. V lost 6 bases, J lost 8 bases, and 8 bases lay in between. As DNA, the CDR3 is TGTGCCAGCACGGGCCTAGGCTACACCTTC. Its protein is CASTGLGYTF.

This clonotype was counted a few times. This chain links TRBV6-6 with TRBJ1-4; the match to TRBD1 covers 7 bases. After removal of 4 bases from V and 0 bases from J, the junction contained 11 bases not matched to a gene. Germline lookup yields CDR1 MNHNY and CDR2 SVGAGI (reference sequence). CDR3 length equals 18 residues. The DNA of the CDR3 is TGTGCCAGCAGTTTTGTAGGGGGCCCGTATGCAACTAATGAAAAACTGTTTTTT. It specifies CASSFVGGPYATNEKLFF.

This clonotype has more than one count but fewer than ten. The chain employs TRBV7-9 and TRBJ1-2, with a tentative D call TRBD1 (6 bases). This CDR3 spans 15 amino acids. Deletions cut 5 bases from V and 3 bases from J, with 16 bases between. The germline V gene encodes CDR1 SEHNR and CDR2 FQNEAQ (reference sequence). The CDR3 region is CASSPPGERYYGYTF. CDR3 DNA sequence: TGTGCCAGCAGCCCCCCAGGGGAGCGGTACTATGGCTACACCTTC.

The chain recombines TRBV5-1 with TRBJ1-4; D remains ambiguous. Germline values: CDR1 SGHRS, CDR2 YFSETQ. This CDR3 has 14 amino acids. Trimming took 5 bases from V and 0 from J, leaving 8 bases between them. The CDR3 is CASREESTNEKLFF. CDR3 nucleotide sequence: TGCGCCAGCAGAGAGGAATCAACTAATGAAAAACTGTTTTTT.